A single sample gave rise to the 5 T cell receptor beta chains below, sequenced in a study of beta chain features in type 1 diabetes. As every portion of the isolated RNA was reverse transcribed, the sequencing read expressed TCRB transcripts. This table comes from immunoSEQ multiplex PCR, and its TCRdb copy is limited to in-frame clones, with some not included. The table includes under 950,000 clones, roughly 16% detected once. Sequenced material: naive CD4+ T cells from blood. The receptors come from a woman younger than 35 in good health.

The chain couples TRBV5-1 to TRBJ2-3; D is unclear. Germline lookup yields CDR1 SGHRS and CDR2 YFSETQ. V lost 3 bases and J 2 bases, leaving 13 bases between the germline ends. The CDR3 consists of 15 residues. Here the CDR3 reads CASSSGDSPTDTQYF. The CDR3 DNA follows: TGCGCCAGCAGCTCAGGTGATAGTCCCACAGATACGCAGTATTTT.

The chain has TRBV4-1 and TRBJ2-7; 9 nucleotides align to TRBD2. There are 16 residues in the CDR3. V lost 1 base to trimming and J lost 7 bases; unmatched junction nucleotides: 11. CDR1 MGHRA and CDR2 YSYEKL come from the germline V gene. The CDR3 spells CASSQAVLAGISEQYF. As DNA, the CDR3 is TGCGCCAGCAGCCAAGCAGTCCTAGCGGGAATTAGTGAGCAGTACTTC.

Details on this clone: Other DNA sequences of this sample code for an identical CDR3. The genes are TRBV7-2 and TRBJ2-5; 7 bases are a match to TRBD2. The V gene's germline CDR1 is SGHTA and CDR2 FQGNSA. This CDR3 is built from 13 residues. The V gene end was trimmed by 5 bases and the J gene end by 2 bases; junction bases not matched to a gene: 2. The CDR3 is CASSGGLQETQYF. The CDR3 coding sequence is TGTGCCAGCAGCGGGGGACTACAAGAGACCCAGTACTTC.

This clone was counted ten times or more. The gene calls are TRBV4-3 and TRBJ2-1; D not resolved. Germline values: CDR1 LGHNA, CDR2 YSLEER. The CDR3 spans 12 residues. The germline V and J ends were trimmed by 1 base and 7 bases, with 5 bases remaining between them. CDR3 residues: CASSQAGNEQFF. CDR3 DNA: TGCGCCAGCAGCCAAGCTGGGAATGAGCAGTTCTTC.

This clone was detected a few times. J is TRBJ2-2 and V is TRBV5-1; possible D gene TRBD2, 6 bases. This CDR3 contains 15 residues. Trimming took off 4 bases at V and 2 bases at J, with 12 bases between the two ends. Per germline, CDR1 SGHRS and CDR2 YFSETQ. The CDR3 here is CASSLLALNTGELFF. The CDR3, as DNA: TGCGCCAGCAGCCTCCTAGCGCTAAACACCGGGGAGCTGTTTTTT.